This T cell receptor (beta chain) was retrieved from a study of blood T cell repertoires in COVID-19. There are 13 residues in the CDR3. Per germline, CDR1 ENHRY and CDR2 SYGVKD. Trimming removed 2 bases at V and 5 bases at J, with 7 bases between. Generated by immunoSEQ multiplex PCR, the TCRdb table keeps only in-frame clones and is missing some. The repertoire has about 130,000 clones, 75% to 90% of them found once; the top ten carry roughly 4%. Seattle's cohort entered during active infection and was followed longitudinally. This clone was picked up one time. The sequencing input was peripheral blood. The TCR comes from a man aged 55-75 years with COVID-19, enrolled during active disease. The chain carries TRBV10-3 and TRBJ2-1, with D possibly being TRBD1 (6 bases). The CDR3 protein is CAISERTDNEQFF. The CDR3 bases are TGTGCCATCAGTGAGCGGACAGACAATGAGCAGTTCTTC.